These 21 T cell receptor beta chains originate from one sample sequenced in a study of T cells in Graves' hyperthyroidism and ophthalmopathy. RNA transcripts yielded amplified TCR beta CDR3 regions. Primed by the HTBI set, a first-round RT-PCR was run on the TCR CDR3. TCRdb re-derived calls from the multiplex PCR reads in MiXCR, one entry per CDR3 protein. The sample has about 210,000 distinct CDR3 sequences, around 18% seen once. The material sequenced was blood. The receptors originated from a man between 40 and 49 years old with Graves' hyperthyroidism.

The sample holds many counts of this clonotype. This rearrangement joins TRBV12-3 or TRBV12-4 to TRBJ2-2, with D unclear. V dropped 3 bases and J dropped 3 bases, with 14 bases sitting between them. The CDR3 runs to 16 residues. The CDR3 DNA sequence: TGTGCCAGCAGTTTCGCCGCAGCCACGGACACCGGGGAGCTGTTTTTT. Its protein product is CASSFAAATDTGELFF.

This clonotype was picked up many times. The V and J genes are TRBV7-2 and TRBJ2-5, with 8 bases aligning to TRBD2. Germline lookup yields CDR1 SGHTA and CDR2 FQGNSA. This CDR3 has 14 residues. V gave up 2 bases and J gave up 4 bases; unmatched junction bases: 3. CDR3 DNA: TGTGCCAGCAGCTTACGGGGGGGAATAGAGACCCAGTACTTC. Its translation: CASSLRGGIETQYF. The full variable domain, completed using reference TRBV7-2 and TRBJ2-5, is GAGVSQSPSNKVTEKGKDVELRCDPISGHTALYWYRQSLGQGLEFLIYFQGNSAPDKSGLPSDRFSAERTGGSVSTLTIQRTQQEDSAVYLCASSLRGGIETQYFGPGTRLLVL.

This clonotype was observed many times. The chain uses TRBV6-2 or TRBV6-3 and TRBJ1-1; D remains ambiguous. Trimming cost V 2 bases and J 2 bases, with 6 bases left between them. The V gene's germline CDR1 is MNHEY and CDR2 SVGEGT. The CDR3 sequence is 13 residues long. In DNA form, the CDR3 reads TGTGCCAGCAGTTACGACGGAAACACTGAAGCTTTCTTT. Encoded protein: CASSYDGNTEAFF.

This clonotype appeared a few times. The chain links TRBV30 to TRBJ2-7, with D possibly TRBD1 on 5 matching bases. The germline V and J ends were trimmed by 5 bases and 7 bases, with 15 bases remaining between them. Germline V gives CDR1 GTSNPN, CDR2 SVGIG (reference sequence). The CDR3 has 12 amino acids. The DNA of the CDR3 is TGTGCCTGGGGGGCTGGCTTGGGGGAGCAGTACTTC. Translation gives CAWGAGLGEQYF.

This clonotype has ten or more counts. The chain recombines TRBV28 with TRBJ2-3; TRBD1 matches 9 bases. V was clipped by 6 bases and J by 4 bases; unmatched bases: 8. The length of the CDR3 is 15 residues. CDR1 is MDHEN, CDR2 SYDVKM, per germline. The CDR3 nucleotides are TGTGCCAGCAGATCCGGGACAGGGACCCCAGATACGCAGTATTTT. It is translated as CASRSGTGTPDTQYF. Filled out from reference TRBV28 and TRBJ2-3, the complete variable domain reads DVKVTQSSRYLVKRTGEKVFLECVQDMDHENMFWYRQDPGLGLRLIYFSYDVKMKEKGDIPEGYSVSREKKERFSLILESASTNQTSMYLCASRSGTGTPDTQYFGPGTRLTVL.

This clonotype has a count of ten or more. The chain employs TRBV4-3 and TRBJ2-7, with 7 positions matching TRBD1. The CDR3 contains 15 residues. Trimming removed 2 bases from V and 2 bases from J; junction bases left unmatched: 6. Per germline, CDR1 LGHNA and CDR2 YSLEER. CDR3 sequence (DNA): TGCGCCAGCAGCCAAAGTGGGACAGCTGCCTACGAGCAGTACTTC. Translated, it gives CASSQSGTAAYEQYF.

Regarding this clonotype: This could be a read error, since a much larger clone is one nucleotide away. V is TRBV6-2 or TRBV6-3 and J is TRBJ2-3; no firm D call. V gave up 5 bases and J gave up 1 base, with 10 bases separating them. Germline V gene lookup returns CDR1 MNHEY and CDR2 SVGEGT. The CDR3 loop spans 14 amino acids. The CDR3 spells CASSPDGRTDTQYF. The CDR3 nucleotides are TGTGCCAGCAGTCCCGACGGGCGCACAGATACGCAGTATTTT.

This clonotype was seen ten or more times. V gene TRBV20-1 combines with J gene TRBJ2-5; D gene ambiguous. Germline V CDR1 and CDR2: DFQATT, SNEGSKA (reference sequence). V was clipped by 3 bases and J by 3 bases, with 11 bases between them. The CDR3 runs to 13 residues. The CDR3 loop is CSASLQVKETQYF. DNA of the CDR3: TGCAGTGCTAGTCTCCAGGTCAAAGAGACCCAGTACTTC.

In this sample, this clonotype turned up many times. The chain uses TRBV28 and TRBJ2-7; either TRBD1 or TRBD2 may fit D (5 bases each). The CDR3 extends over 15 amino acids. Germline assignment: CDR1 MDHEN and CDR2 SYDVKM. Between the trimmed V and J ends, which lost 8 bases and 9 bases, there was a span of 26 bases. CDR3 sequence (DNA): TGTGCCAGCGGGGTTTTTCCGGGACCGTCGCGCGCGCAGTACTTC. It translates to CASGVFPGPSRAQYF.

The chain combines TRBV6-1 with TRBJ2-3; 8 nucleotides agree with TRBD2. Germline trimming cut 6 bases from V and 2 bases from J; bases unmatched to any gene: 13. The CDR3 length is 17 residues. Germline CDR1 reads MNHNS; CDR2 reads SASEGT. CDR3 bases: TGTGCCAGCAGCAAATATCCGGGACTAGTCCCCACAGATACGCAGTATTTT. Translating gives CASSKYPGLVPTDTQYF.

This clonotype showed up many times. The chain uses TRBV5-1 and TRBJ2-7, with 11 bases identical to TRBD1. This CDR3 has 14 amino acids. Germline V gene lookup returns CDR1 SGHRS and CDR2 YFSETQ. The junction had 4 bases not matched to a gene; V was cut back by 4 bases and J by 4 bases. CDR3 protein: CASSLRDRGYEQYF. CDR3 sequence (DNA): TGCGCCAGCAGCCTCCGGGACAGGGGGTACGAGCAGTACTTC.

The chain carries TRBV5-1 and TRBJ2-3; 8 bases fit TRBD2. V lost 1 base to trimming and J lost 6 bases; unmatched junction nucleotides: 7. This CDR3 has 15 residues. Germline loops: CDR1 SGHRS, CDR2 YFSETQ. CDR3: CASSLNHGGEDTQYF. CDR3 coding DNA: TGCGCCAGCAGCTTGAATCACGGGGGGGAGGATACGCAGTATTTT. The whole variable domain, filled in from reference TRBV5-1 and TRBJ2-3, reads KAGVTQTPRYLIKTRGQQVTLSCSPISGHRSVSWYQQTPGQGLQFLFEYFSETQRNKGNFPGRFSGRQFSNSRSEMNVSTLELGDSALYLCASSLNHGGEDTQYFGPGTRLTVL.

This clonotype was counted at least ten times. This chain links TRBV5-1 with TRBJ2-3; TRBD1 might be the D (5 bases). The CDR3 has 14 amino acids. With 1 base removed from V and 4 bases from J, the gap between germline ends came to 10 bases. CDR1 SGHRS and CDR2 YFSETQ come from the germline V gene. CDR3 nucleotide sequence: TGCGCCAGCAGCTTGAGCAGGGCGGCAGATACGCAGTATTTT. This encodes CASSLSRAADTQYF.

The CDR3 reads CASSAFGTAYGYTF. Written as DNA, the CDR3 is TGCGCCAGCAGCGCCTTCGGGACGGCCTATGGCTACACCTTC. This chain links TRBV5-1 with TRBJ1-2, with D possibly being TRBD1 (5 bases). The CDR3 is 14 residues long. Between the trimmed V and J ends, which lost 4 bases and 4 bases, there was a span of 14 bases. The germline gives CDR1 SGHRS, CDR2 YFSETQ.

As for this clonotype: A much larger clone differs from this one at a single base, so this may be a read error. The J gene is TRBJ2-5, the V gene TRBV20-1; no clear D. In germline, CDR1 is DFQATT, CDR2 SNEGSKA (reference sequence). CDR3 length: 14 amino acids. V gave up 5 bases and J gave up 1 base, with 14 bases separating them. The DNA for the CDR3 is TGCAGTGCTGAGACGGCCCAAGCCCAAGAGACCCAGTACTTC. Translation gives CSAETAQAQETQYF.

The V call is TRBV11-1, the J call TRBJ1-1; no firm D call. V gave up 7 bases and J gave up 6 bases, with 15 bases separating them. The CDR3 consists of 13 residues. The germline CDR1 and CDR2 sequences are SGHAT and FQDESV (reference sequence). CDR3 DNA: TGTGCCAGCACCTACGGGCGGGTTTCTGAAGCTTTCTTT. As protein: CASTYGRVSEAFF.

This clonotype appeared many times. The chain combines TRBV19 with TRBJ1-1; 8 bases match TRBD1. Germline V gives CDR1 LNHDA, CDR2 SQIVND (reference sequence). The CDR3 extends over 14 amino acids. The J segment lost 4 bases and the V segment lost 5 bases, leaving 6 bases of the junction unmatched. Written as DNA, the CDR3 is TGTGCCAGTAGTTCATACAGGGGGACCACTGAAGCTTTCTTT. Translation: CASSSYRGTTEAFF.

At least ten counts were recorded for this clonotype. The genes are TRBV5-6 and TRBJ2-4; 7 nucleotides align to TRBD1. Germline CDR1 is SGHDT and CDR2 is YYEEEE. CDR3 length: 15 amino acids. After removal of 0 bases from V and 9 bases from J, the junction contained 9 bases not matched to a gene. The CDR3 region has the DNA TGTGCCAGCAGCTTGGACGGAAGGGGGCTGGGCATTCAGTACTTC. It yields the protein CASSLDGRGLGIQYF.

The chain links TRBV9 to TRBJ1-4; 9 positions agree with TRBD1. The germline V gene has CDR1 SGDLS and CDR2 YYNGEE. The CDR3 spans 15 residues. V gave up 4 bases and J gave up 2 bases; unmatched junction bases: 3. CDR3 in amino acids: CASSPGQGTNEKLFF. The CDR3 DNA reads as TGTGCCAGCAGCCCTGGACAGGGGACTAATGAAAAACTGTTTTTT.

Ten or more counts support this clonotype. The chain joins TRBV2 to TRBJ2-3; 9 positions match TRBD2. The germline V gene has CDR1 SNHLY and CDR2 FYNNEI. Losses at the gene ends were 7 bases for V and 0 bases for J; bases not matched to a gene: 2. This CDR3 has 14 amino acids. Here the CDR3 DNA reads TGTGCCAGCAACGCGGGGGGGAGCACAGATACGCAGTATTTT. Residues: CASNAGGSTDTQYF. Together with reference TRBV2 and TRBJ2-3, the CDR3 gives the full variable domain: EPEVTQTPSHQVTQMGQEVILRCVPISNHLYFYWYRQILGQKVEFLVSFYNNEISEKSEIFDDQFSVERPDGSNFTLKIRSTKLEDSAMYFCASNAGGSTDTQYFGPGTRLTVL.

The V and J genes are TRBV4-3 and TRBJ1-6; D not certain. Germline CDR1 reads LGHNA; CDR2 reads YSLEER. The length of the CDR3 is 12 residues. V lost 6 bases, J lost 5 bases, and 5 bases lay in between. The CDR3 DNA is TGCGCCAGCAGTTCAAATAATTCACCCCTCCACTTT. Translation gives CASSSNNSPLHF.